The rows below give T cell receptor beta chains drawn from one sample of a study of CD8 T cells in ankylosing spondylitis. Via MiXCR, TCRdb re-called the 5' RACE reads, giving one row per CDR3 protein. Among around 300,000 distinct CDR3 sequences, roughly 15% were seen once, and the ten largest hold 0.9% to 1.2%. Sequencing was done on a sample of blood, either unsorted or a sorted T cell fraction (not recorded which). The receptor source for this set is a male donor with ankylosing spondylitis or in good health (not recorded which). CDR3s include the opening cysteine and the closing phenylalanine or tryptophan. The D gene is left open where the match is weak. Size values are once, few and many counts, or a class for expanded clones, and some rows have none.

cdr3_aa cdr3_nt j_call clone_size v_call d_call
CASSYSGDFLSTDTQYF TGTGCCAGCAGTTACTCAGGGGACTTCCTTAGCACAGATACGCAGTATTTT TRBJ2-3 few TRBV6-5 NA
CASRLGGAAYGYTF TGTGCCAGCAGGTTGGGGGGGGCGGCTTATGGCTACACCTTC TRBJ1-2 NA TRBV12-3/TRBV12-4 NA
CSVVGLPDEQYF TGCAGCGTTGTGGGACTCCCAGACGAGCAGTACTTC TRBJ2-7 few TRBV29-1 NA
CSVGPSGDRGLSYEQYF TGCAGCGTTGGTCCATCCGGGGACAGGGGGTTGTCCTACGAGCAGTACTTC TRBJ2-7 few TRBV29-1 TRBD1
CASTLGAGTEAFF TGTGCCAGCACCCTGGGGGCCGGGACTGAAGCTTTCTTT TRBJ1-1 NA TRBV25-1 NA
CASSLARTSRGEQFF TGTGCCAGCAGCTTAGCCCGGACTAGCCGGGGTGAGCAGTTCTTC TRBJ2-1 many TRBV7-2 TRBD2
CSVPPGQNTEAFF TGCAGCGTTCCGCCGGGGCAAAACACTGAAGCTTTCTTT TRBJ1-1 many TRBV29-1 NA
CASSFDRGGAFF TGTGCCAGCAGTTTCGATAGAGGGGGAGCTTTCTTT TRBJ1-1 NA TRBV12-3/TRBV12-4 NA
CAIRAHDAEGPQHF TGTGCCATCAGAGCTCATGACGCGGAGGGACCCCAGCATTTT TRBJ1-5 few TRBV10-3 NA
CASSQDPLRGSAEQFF TGCGCCAGCAGCCAAGACCCCCTCAGGGGATCGGCTGAGCAGTTCTTC TRBJ2-1 few TRBV4-1 NA
CASSLTGRSGNTIYF TGTGCCAGCAGCCTGACAGGTCGCTCTGGAAACACCATATATTTC TRBJ1-3 NA TRBV12-3/TRBV12-4 NA
CASSQGEGQGNTIYF TGCGCCAGCAGCCAAGGGGAGGGGCAAGGAAACACCATATATTTT TRBJ1-3 NA TRBV4-1 NA
CASSGSGSVWHF TGTGCCAGCAGCGGCTCAGGTTCGGTTTGGCATTTT TRBJ1-5 NA TRBV27 NA
CATSRDTSYEQYF TGTGCCACCAGCAGGGACACATCCTACGAGCAGTACTTC TRBJ2-7 few TRBV15 NA
CASSVGGGAASYNEQFF TGTGCCAGCAGCGTAGGGGGTGGGGCGGCCTCCTACAATGAGCAGTTCTTC TRBJ2-1 NA TRBV9 NA
CASSRTTDGYTF TGTGCCAGCAGTCGGACGACAGATGGCTACACCTTC TRBJ1-2 NA TRBV6-5 NA
CASSQEIGQPQHF TGTGCCAGCAGCCAAGAAATAGGGCAGCCCCAGCATTTT TRBJ1-5 many TRBV3-1 NA
CASSQDDTGGQPQHF TGTGCCAGCAGCCAAGATGACACAGGGGGCCAGCCCCAGCATTTT TRBJ1-5 NA TRBV3-1 TRBD1
CASSGRGRGDTQYF TGTGCCAGCAGTGGAAGGGGGCGGGGAGATACGCAGTATTTT TRBJ2-3 NA TRBV6-1 NA
CASSSLYTQYF TGTGCCAGCAGCTCTCTCTATACGCAGTATTTT TRBJ2-3 NA TRBV7-2 NA
CASSMGLQETQYF TGCGCCAGCAGCATGGGACTACAAGAGACCCAGTACTTC TRBJ2-5 NA TRBV5-1 TRBD2
CASGSPSTGDTEAFF TGTGCCAGCGGATCTCCCTCCACCGGAGACACTGAAGCTTTCTTT TRBJ1-1 many TRBV7-2 NA
CASSLRPSPQQGTLVVYEQYF TGCGCCAGCAGCCTCCGGCCCTCTCCCCAACAGGGGACCTTAGTGGTATACGAGCAGTACTTC TRBJ2-7 few TRBV4-3 TRBD1
CASSLGRGTGELFFF NA TRBJ2-2 NA TRBV5-1 NA
CSARGHGGSGSDTGELFF TGCAGTGCTAGAGGGCACGGGGGGAGCGGCTCGGACACCGGGGAGCTGTTTTTT TRBJ2-2 few TRBV20-1 TRBD2
CASSLQGSETQYF TGCGCCAGCAGCTTGCAAGGGTCGGAGACCCAGTACTTC TRBJ2-5 NA TRBV5-1 NA
CASSLFYGGMGTEAFF TGTGCCAGCAGTTTATTTTATGGGGGCATGGGCACTGAAGCTTTCTTT TRBJ1-1 few TRBV27 NA
CAFCFSSPFMEYSNQPQHF TGTGCCTTCTGTTTCTCTAGTCCCTTTATGGAATATAGCAATCAGCCCCAGCATTTT TRBJ1-5 NA TRBV2 NA
CASSLGGQPNEKLFF TGTGCCAGCAGCTTAGGCGGACAGCCTAATGAAAAACTGTTTTTT TRBJ1-4 few TRBV11-2 NA
CASRPSAGNTEAFF TGTGCCAGCAGGCCTTCGGCGGGGAACACTGAAGCTTTCTTT TRBJ1-1 many TRBV12-3/TRBV12-4 NA
CSAIRESGYTF TGCAGTGCTATCCGGGAAAGTGGCTACACCTTC TRBJ1-2 NA TRBV20-1 NA